Listed here are 29 T cell receptor beta chains from one sample, sequenced in a study of human T cells and chemical hapten exposure. Noted time point: patch test 3, about 24 weeks after DPC sensitization. Treatment meaning: therapeutic diphenylcyclopropenone sensitization with weekly scalp DPC. MiXCR, run by TCRdb on the RACE reads, gives a single entry per CDR3 protein. This table holds 55,000 to 75,000 distinct CDR3 sequences, 9.5% to 15% found once. The material was whole blood, obtained in connection with sensitization to the hapten diphenylcyclopropenone (DPC). The receptor set was obtained from a man aged 25 to 40 with alopecia areata. Some clones in this sample may be carry-over from other donors' samples.

Concerning this clonotype: It is unclear where the CDR3 begins or ends on the DNA, so no DNA is shown, and the CDR3 is as TCRdb lists it. CDR3 in amino acids: CASSFAGGISGPFF. J is TRBJ2-1 and V is TRBV12-3 or TRBV12-4; TRBD1, as called in the table, went unchecked against the DNA. The CDR3 is 14 amino acids in total, end residues counted.

This chain connects TRBV7-3 to TRBJ1-2; maybe TRBD1 (6 bases). The CDR3 totals 14 residues. Germline CDR1 is SGHTA and CDR2 is FQGTGA. Trimming shortened V by 4 bases and J by 4 bases, and 13 bases separated the two germline ends. CDR3 DNA sequence: TGTGCCAGCAGCTCGGGGACACTGGTCTATGGCTACACCTTC. Translated, it gives CASSSGTLVYGYTF. The full variable domain, with the rest looked up from reference TRBV7-3 and TRBJ1-2, is GAGVSQTPSNKVTEKGKYVELRCDPISGHTALYWYRQSLGQGPEFLIYFQGTGAADDSGLPNDRFFAVRPEGSVSTLKIQRTERGDSAVYLCASSSGTLVYGYTFGSGTRLTVV.

There are many counts of this clonotype. The chain recombines TRBV2 with TRBJ2-7; TRBD2 matches 7 bases. CDR3 size: 15 residues. Germline assignment: CDR1 SNHLY and CDR2 FYNNEI. V lost 5 bases to trimming and J lost 6 bases; unmatched junction nucleotides: 13. The CDR3 region is CASSTSGTRGVEQYF. CDR3 DNA: TGTGCCAGCAGTACATCGGGGACCCGGGGGGTCGAGCAGTACTTC. The full variable domain, completed using reference TRBV2 and TRBJ2-7, is EPEVTQTPSHQVTQMGQEVILRCVPISNHLYFYWYRQILGQKVEFLVSFYNNEISEKSEIFDDQFSVERPDGSNFTLKIRSTKLEDSAMYFCASSTSGTRGVEQYFGPGTRLTVT.

This sequence joins TRBV6-6 and TRBJ2-2, with 8 bases aligning to TRBD2. The V gene's germline CDR1 is MNHNY and CDR2 SVGAGI (reference sequence). Trimming at V came to 6 bases and at J to 4 bases, leaving 13 bases not matched to a gene. The CDR3 has 17 residues. CDR3 protein: CASRRPGTSIGTGELFF. In DNA form, the CDR3 reads TGTGCCAGCAGGCGCCCGGGGACTAGTATCGGCACCGGGGAGCTGTTTTTT.

This clonotype was counted many times. The chain joins TRBV20-1 to TRBJ1-5; no firm D call. The CDR3 is made up of 13 amino acids. The germline V gene has CDR1 DFQATT and CDR2 SNEGSKA (reference sequence). V lost 4 bases and J 3 bases, leaving 10 bases between the germline ends. The CDR3 DNA sequence: TGCAGTGCTATCCGGGCCCTCAATCAGCCCCAGCATTTT. Encoded protein: CSAIRALNQPQHF.

This sequence joins TRBV10-3 and TRBJ1-5; 9 positions agree with TRBD1. CDR1 is ENHRY, CDR2 SYGVKD, per germline. J lost 2 bases, V lost 8 bases, and 16 bases had no gene match. This CDR3 is 18 amino acids long. CDR3 sequence: CAIANFRDRDGGNQPQHF. CDR3 nucleotides: TGTGCCATCGCCAATTTCCGGGACAGGGACGGAGGCAATCAGCCCCAGCATTTT.

This clonotype was recorded many times. CDR3 sequence reads: CAAGRGNSGYTF. The CDR3 DNA reads TGTGCCGCTGGCAGGGGTAATAGTGGCTACACCTTC. The chain employs TRBV25-1 and TRBJ1-2; maybe TRBD1 (6 bases). The CDR3 consists of 12 residues. Germline assignment: CDR1 MGHDK and CDR2 SYGVNS. Trimming shortened V by 11 bases and J by 7 bases, and 17 bases separated the two germline ends.

This clonotype has more than one count but fewer than ten. V usage is TRBV6-5 and J usage is TRBJ1-6, with D possibly TRBD1 on 6 matching bases. Trimming stripped 0 bases from V and 11 bases from J, with 17 bases between. CDR1 and CDR2 (germline): MNHEY, SVGAGI. The CDR3 contains 16 residues. Here the CDR3 reads CASSYSEKGGLTPLHF. The CDR3 DNA is TGTGCCAGCAGTTACTCGGAGAAAGGGGGTCTGACACCCCTCCACTTT.

Ten or more counts support this clonotype. The chain carries TRBV28 and TRBJ1-5; D call uncertain. Trimming took 6 bases from V and 9 from J, leaving 12 bases between them. The germline CDR1 and CDR2 sequences are MDHEN and SYDVKM. The CDR3 has 12 residues. The CDR3 reads CASRPHKGPQHF. CDR3 sequence (DNA): TGTGCCAGCAGACCTCATAAGGGGCCCCAGCATTTT.

This clonotype was recorded a few times. The rearrangement joins TRBV28 to TRBJ2-7; D remains unclear. Trimming pared 6 bases from V and 3 bases from J, leaving 9 bases between. Germline V lookup: CDR1 MDHEN, CDR2 SYDVKM. The CDR3 is 12 amino acids. CDR3 nucleotide sequence: TGTGCCAGCAGGTCCTGGCGCTACGAGCAGTACTTC. Translated, it gives CASRSWRYEQYF.

This clonotype was counted at least ten times. The CDR3 is CSVGQGAGYGYTF. The CDR3 bases are TGCAGCGTGGGACAGGGGGCAGGCTATGGCTACACCTTC. The chain employs TRBV29-1 and TRBJ1-2; 12 nucleotides align to TRBD1. The J segment lost 4 bases and the V segment lost 6 bases, leaving 3 bases of the junction unmatched. Germline V gene lookup returns CDR1 SQVTM and CDR2 ANQGSEA. CDR3 length: 13 amino acids.

This chain connects TRBV12-3 or TRBV12-4 to TRBJ2-7; TRBD1 aligns across 7 bases. Losses at the gene ends were 6 bases for V and 5 bases for J; bases not matched to a gene: 7. This CDR3 region has 13 residues. The CDR3 spells CASRPTGVDEQYF. CDR3 bases: TGTGCCAGCAGGCCAACAGGGGTGGACGAGCAGTACTTC.

Ten or more counts support this clonotype. The genes are TRBV29-1 and TRBJ2-5, with a possible D match to TRBD1 (6 bases). The CDR3 spans 12 residues. The germline CDR1 and CDR2 sequences are SQVTM and ANQGSEA. V lost 6 bases, J lost 4 bases, and 12 bases lay in between. This CDR3 reads CSVKQGRETQYF. The DNA for the CDR3 is TGCAGCGTGAAACAGGGACGAGAGACCCAGTACTTC.

This clonotype was observed many times. The genes are TRBV29-1 and TRBJ1-1; D not resolved. Trimming pared 4 bases from V and 4 bases from J, leaving 10 bases between. Germline CDR1 SQVTM, CDR2 ANQGSEA. The length of the CDR3 is 12 residues. For the CDR3, the DNA is TGCAGCGTTGTCGGGTGGGGCACTGAAGCTTTCTTT. Its protein product is CSVVGWGTEAFF.

This clonotype was found a few times. This sequence joins TRBV29-1 and TRBJ1-2; D perhaps matches TRBD1 (5 bases). This CDR3 is 13 amino acids long. In germline, CDR1 is SQVTM, CDR2 ANQGSEA. The V and J ends lost 2 bases and 4 bases respectively, with 11 bases between them. CDR3 DNA: TGCAGCGTTGAAAGAGACAGAACCTATGGCTACACCTTC. Its translation is CSVERDRTYGYTF.

This clonotype was observed at least ten times. The chain couples TRBV5-1 to TRBJ2-2; TRBD1 is a possible D gene (6 bases). The CDR3 runs to 21 residues. Germline loops: CDR1 SGHRS, CDR2 YFSETQ. V gave up 1 base and J gave up 2 bases, with 27 bases separating them. CDR3 in amino acids: CASSLLLRTEYSHPNTGELFF. In nucleotides, the CDR3 is TGCGCCAGCAGCTTGCTTCTCCGGACAGAGTATTCCCACCCCAACACCGGGGAGCTGTTTTTT.

This clonotype has a count of ten or more. The chain couples TRBV28 to TRBJ1-2; perhaps TRBD1 as D (5 bases). V lost 6 bases, J lost 3 bases, and 17 bases lay in between. The CDR3 length is 15 residues. The germline CDR1 and CDR2 sequences are MDHEN and SYDVKM. Written as DNA, the CDR3 is TGTGCCAGCAGCCTCCTAAGGGGATACTACTATGGCTACACCTTC. It is translated as CASSLLRGYYYGYTF.

The chain uses TRBV19 and TRBJ2-5; D is unclear. The CDR3 has 11 residues. Trimming pared 11 bases from V and 7 bases from J, leaving 14 bases between. CDR1 is LNHDA, CDR2 SQIVND, per germline (reference sequence). The CDR3 DNA is TGTGCCTCGGGTCCTACCGGGACCCAGTACTTC. Protein sequence: CASGPTGTQYF. The full variable domain, rest sourced from reference TRBV19 and TRBJ2-5, is DGGITQSPKYLFRKEGQNVTLSCEQNLNHDAMYWYRQDPGQGLRLIYYSQIVNDFQKGDIAEGYSVSREKKESFPLTVTSAQKNPTAFYLCASGPTGTQYFGPGTRLLVL.

This clonotype has at least ten counts. V and J are TRBV7-2 and TRBJ1-2, with 8 bases aligning to TRBD1. The CDR3 runs to 15 residues. J gave up 5 bases and V 2 bases, and 7 bases lay outside the gene matches. The germline gives CDR1 SGHTA, CDR2 FQGNSA. CDR3 nucleotide sequence: TGTGCCAGCAGCTTAACGGGCAGGGGGCTGTATGGCTACACCTTC. As protein: CASSLTGRGLYGYTF.

This clonotype was seen many times. The V gene is TRBV28, the J gene TRBJ1-2, with 8 nucleotides matching TRBD1. J lost 5 bases, V lost 4 bases, and 12 bases had no gene match. CDR1 is MDHEN, CDR2 SYDVKM, per germline. The length of the CDR3 is 16 residues. Here the CDR3 reads CASSWPPGQGKYGYTF. The CDR3 DNA reads as TGTGCCAGCAGTTGGCCCCCCGGACAGGGAAAGTATGGCTACACCTTC.

The chain recombines TRBV18 with TRBJ1-3; weak D call: TRBD1 (5 bases). In germline, CDR1 is KGHSH, CDR2 LQKENI. This CDR3 contains 15 residues. V dropped 2 bases and J dropped 4 bases, with 12 bases sitting between them. DNA for the CDR3: TGTGCCAGCTCACCAACTCTGGACATAGGAAACACCATATATTTT. As protein: CASSPTLDIGNTIYF. The entire variable domain, with the rest obtained from reference TRBV18 and TRBJ1-3, is as follows: NAGVMQNPRHLVRRRGQEARLRCSPMKGHSHVYWYRQLPEEGLKFMVYLQKENIIDESGMPKERFSAEFPKEGPSILRIQQVVRGDSAAYFCASSPTLDIGNTIYFGEGSWLTVV.

Here the CDR3 DNA reads TGTGCCAGCAGCTTGGCGGTCGGGGGCTGGTACGAGCAGTACTTC. This encodes CASSLAVGGWYEQYF. The V call is TRBV7-6, the J call TRBJ2-7; D could derive from TRBD1 or TRBD2 (6 bases each). The V gene lost 3 bases and the J gene lost 4 bases, with 16 bases spanning the gap. Germline-derived CDR1 and CDR2 are SGHVS and FNYEAQ. The CDR3 has 15 amino acids.

The chain recombines TRBV7-9 with TRBJ2-3; D is unclear. CDR1 is SEHNR, CDR2 FQNEAQ, per germline (reference sequence). This CDR3 has 11 amino acids. The ends were cut back, 7 bases at V and 6 bases at J, with 8 bases in the middle. For the CDR3, the DNA is TGTGCCAGCACTTTGGAGGATACGCAGTATTTT. Translated, it gives CASTLEDTQYF.

This clonotype appeared many times. The CDR3 DNA follows: TGCGCCAGCAGCTTGACAGCGATAAATGAAAAACTGTTTTTT. This gives the protein CASSLTAINEKLFF. This chain joins TRBV5-1 and TRBJ1-4; D not resolved. CDR1 is SGHRS, CDR2 YFSETQ, per germline. V was shortened by 1 base and J by 5 bases, with 9 bases between the two germline ends. The CDR3 contains 14 residues.

This clonotype was found a few times. J is TRBJ2-1 and V is TRBV14, with 12 bases matching TRBD2. Germline-derived CDR1 and CDR2 are SGHDN and FVKESK. V shed 5 bases, J shed 7 bases, and the junction held 12 bases outside the gene matches. This CDR3 has 17 amino acids. CDR3 DNA sequence: TGTGCCAGCAGCAGAACCCAACTAGCGGGGGGTATTAATGAGCAGTTCTTC. This gives the protein CASSRTQLAGGINEQFF.

This clonotype was counted a few times. V is TRBV12-3 or TRBV12-4 and J is TRBJ2-2; D remains ambiguous. The CDR3 is 15 amino acids. V shed 6 bases and J shed 7 bases, with 18 bases lying between them. CDR3 region: CASRYRTAWGGELFF. The CDR3 DNA reads TGTGCCAGCAGATATAGGACCGCTTGGGGCGGGGAGCTGTTTTTT.

This clonotype was seen repeatedly, ten times or more. The chain uses TRBV28 and TRBJ1-4, with D uncertain. The CDR3 has 18 residues. Trimming removed 6 bases at V and 2 bases at J, with 22 bases between. Germline V CDR1 and CDR2: MDHEN, SYDVKM. Here the CDR3 DNA reads TGTGCCAGCAGCTCAAACGCCGGGATATTGGGGACTAATGAAAAACTGTTTTTT. Its translation is CASSSNAGILGTNEKLFF.

V is TRBV7-6 and J is TRBJ2-4; 12 nucleotides line up with TRBD2. J gave up 0 bases and V 5 bases, and 8 bases lay outside the gene matches. The CDR3 sequence is 18 residues long. Germline CDR1 SGHVS, CDR2 FNYEAQ. The CDR3 nucleotides are TGTGCCAGCAGCCTACTAGCGGGGGGCGTTTTAGCCAAAAACATTCAGTACTTC. Its translation is CASSLLAGGVLAKNIQYF. Full variable domain (rest looked up from reference TRBV7-6 and TRBJ2-4): GAGVSQSPRYKVTKRGQDVALRCDPISGHVSLYWYRQALGQGPEFLTYFNYEAQQDKSGLPNDRFSAERPEGSISTLTIQRTEQRDSAMYRCASSLLAGGVLAKNIQYFGAGTRLSVL.

The rearrangement links TRBV6-1 to TRBJ1-1; no definite D call. The CDR3 spans 13 residues. Trimming took off 9 bases at V and 0 bases at J, with 11 bases between the two ends. Per germline, CDR1 MNHNS and CDR2 SASEGT. CDR3 residues: CASSGVVNTEAFF. Written as DNA, the CDR3 is TGTGCCAGTAGCGGTGTCGTGAACACTGAAGCTTTCTTT.